This is a list of T cell receptor beta chains from one sample in a study of blood T cells in healthy people across ages. One entry per CDR3 protein, called by TCRdb with MiXCR from the 5' RACE reads. The data hold 950,000 to 1,200,000 distinct CDR3 sequences, with roughly two fifths observed a single time. Sequencing was performed on blood. These receptors were obtained from a man between 18 and 35 years old in good health. Both conserved end residues are part of each CDR3. A D gene is named only where the DNA matches it firmly. Where a row states a size, it is once, few, many or the class of an expanded clone; other rows omit it.

j_call	cdr3_length	d_call	clone_size	v_call	cdr3_nt	cdr3_aa
TRBJ2-4	16	NA	NA	TRBV6-2/TRBV6-3	TGTGCCAGCAGTTATTTGGGGGGCCTGGCCAAAAACATTCAGTACTTC	CASSYLGGLAKNIQYF
TRBJ2-5	15	NA	NA	TRBV9	TGTGCCAGCAGCTCCGGGACTTGGGGACGAGAGACCCAGTACTTC	CASSSGTWGRETQYF
TRBJ1-4	15	NA	NA	TRBV3-1	TGTGCCAGCAAGGGGATGGGGAGCGGTAATGAAAAACTGTTTTTT	CASKGMGSGNEKLFF
TRBJ2-1	16	NA	few	TRBV29-1	TGCAGCGTTGTTTTGCGGGATTACGGACCCTACAATGAGCAGTTCTTC	CSVVLRDYGPYNEQFF
TRBJ2-1	15	NA	few	TRBV11-1	TGTGCCAGCAGCTTAGCTGGACGCCGGAACAATGAGCAGTTCTTC	CASSLAGRRNNEQFF
TRBJ2-3	13	NA	few	TRBV20-1	TGCAGTGCTAGATACAGGGACGCAGATACGCAGTATTTT	CSARYRDADTQYF
TRBJ2-3	13	TRBD2	few	TRBV20-1	TGCAGCCCCGGGCGAGCGGGGCGGAATACGCAGTATTTT	CSPGRAGRNTQYF
TRBJ2-2	16	NA	few	TRBV10-3	TGTGCCATCAGTGAGTCCCGTCGGACGAACACCGGGGAGCTGTTTTTT	CAISESRRTNTGELFF
TRBJ1-2	15	NA	NA	TRBV28	TGTGCCAGCAGTTCCCCGACTCGAAATAACTATGGCTACACCTTC	CASSSPTRNNYGYTF
TRBJ2-1	15	NA	many	TRBV5-1	TGCGCCAGCACCTCCCTCGGGGCTAAATACAATGAGCAGTTCTTC	CASTSLGAKYNEQFF
TRBJ2-2	13	NA	NA	TRBV10-3	TGTGCCATCAAGGGGGGCAGCACCGGGGAGCTGTTTTTT	CAIKGGSTGELFF
TRBJ1-1	14	NA	NA	TRBV4-2	TGTGCCAGCAGCCCCCAACAGGTGAACACTGAAGCTTTCTTT	CASSPQQVNTEAFF
TRBJ1-4	14	NA	NA	TRBV20-1	TGCAGTGCTAGAGCGGAGGGGACTAATGAAAAACTGTTTTTT	CSARAEGTNEKLFF
TRBJ1-1	13	NA	NA	TRBV27	TGTGCCAGCAGTCGCAGGGATCCCACAGCAGCTTTCTTT	CASSRRDPTAAFF
TRBJ1-4	15	NA	NA	TRBV3-1	TGTGCCAGCAGCCAAGATGAGGGCAGAAATGAAAAACTGTTTTTT	CASSQDEGRNEKLFF
TRBJ2-3	16	TRBD1	NA	TRBV5-1	TGCGCCAGCAGCCAAAAGTTACAGGGGGCCACAGATACGCAGTATTTT	CASSQKLQGATDTQYF
TRBJ1-1	13	TRBD1	few	TRBV6-2/TRBV6-3	TGTGCCAGCCGTAGACAGGGGACCACTGAAGCTTTCTTT	CASRRQGTTEAFF
TRBJ1-1	19	TRBD1	few	TRBV6-5	TGTGCCAGCAGTTACTCCGGGACAGGGGGTCCTTTTGGGGACACTGAAGCTTTCTTT	CASSYSGTGGPFGDTEAFF
TRBJ1-5	15	NA	NA	TRBV4-1	TGCGCCAGCAGCCAGAACACAGCCAGCAATCAGCCCCAGCATTTT	CASSQNTASNQPQHF
TRBJ2-3	18	TRBD2	few	TRBV10-3	TGTGCCATCAGTGAGATGATCCAGCGGGGGACTAGCACAGATACGCAGTATTTT	CAISEMIQRGTSTDTQYF
TRBJ2-7	15	NA	few	TRBV11-1	TGTGCCAGCAGCTTATTCCCGGGACCCGTCTACGAGCAGTACTTC	CASSLFPGPVYEQYF
TRBJ2-4	18	NA	few	TRBV20-1	TGCAGTGCTAGAGATAGTCGGGGGTTACGTATAGCCAAAAACATTCAGTACTTC	CSARDSRGLRIAKNIQYF
TRBJ1-1	14	NA	NA	TRBV6-2/TRBV6-3	TGTGCCAGCAATCAGGGACGAGGGTACACTGAAGCTTTCTTT	CASNQGRGYTEAFF
TRBJ2-6	16	NA	few	TRBV7-2	TGTGCCAGCAGCTTAACAATTTTCTCTGGGGCCAACGTCCTGACTTTC	CASSLTIFSGANVLTF
TRBJ1-5	14	NA	few	TRBV29-1	TGCAGCGTCGCAAGGGGGGCTAGCAATCAGCCCCAGCATTTT	CSVARGASNQPQHF
TRBJ2-3	15	TRBD2	few	TRBV20-1	TGCAGTGCTAGAGGAACTAGCGGTGGGGCGGATACGCAGTATTTT	CSARGTSGGADTQYF
TRBJ1-2	14	NA	many	TRBV6-6	TGTGCCAGCAGTTTGTCAGGAAGGGTCTATGGCTACACCTTC	CASSLSGRVYGYTF
TRBJ1-2	14	NA	NA	TRBV28	TGTGCCAGCAGCCGGCCCTCGGGGAACTATGGCTACACCTTC	CASSRPSGNYGYTF
TRBJ2-5	13	NA	few	TRBV5-1	TGCGCCAGCAGCTCAAGAAGCCAAGAGACCCAGTACTTC	CASSSRSQETQYF
TRBJ1-4	15	NA	NA	TRBV11-2	TGTGCCAGCAGCCTCCGAGGGGGGCAGAATGAAAAACTGTTTTTT	CASSLRGGQNEKLFF
TRBJ2-3	14	NA	few	TRBV3-1	TGTGCCAGCAGCCTAGCGTACGACACAGATACGCAGTATTTT	CASSLAYDTDTQYF
TRBJ1-1	13	NA	NA	TRBV27	TGTGCCAGCAGTTTAGGGGCCAGGTGGGGAGCTTTCTTT	CASSLGARWGAFF
TRBJ1-1	14	NA	few	TRBV20-1	TGCAGTGTGGGGACGGGGTACGAAAACACTGAAGCTTTCTTT	CSVGTGYENTEAFF
TRBJ1-4	15	NA	NA	TRBV20-1	TGCAGTGCCAGAAGGGACCTTCCAACTAATGAAAAACTGTTTTTT	CSARRDLPTNEKLFF
TRBJ1-2	13	TRBD1	many	TRBV20-1	TGCAGTGCGTCGACAGGGGGAAACTATGGCTACACCTTC	CSASTGGNYGYTF
TRBJ2-1	16	TRBD1	few	TRBV9	TGTGCCAGCAGCGCCTCCGGGACAGGGGCCCACAATGAGCAGTTCTTC	CASSASGTGAHNEQFF
TRBJ1-3	13	NA	NA	TRBV3-1	TGTGCCAGCAGCCAAGGAGAATGGAACACCATATATTTT	CASSQGEWNTIYF
TRBJ2-3	17	TRBD2	NA	TRBV7-6	TGTGCCAGCAGCTTTAACCTAGCGGGGGCCCAGGCAGATACGCAGTATTTT	CASSFNLAGAQADTQYF
TRBJ2-7	14	NA	once	TRBV6-6	TGTGCCAGCAGGGCCCTTACGACGGGATTCGAGCAGTACTTC	CASRALTTGFEQYF
TRBJ1-2	12	NA	few	TRBV9	TGTGCCAGCAGCCTACCGGGACAAAGCTACACCTTC	CASSLPGQSYTF
TRBJ2-7	13	NA	NA	TRBV7-9	TGTGCCAGCAGCTTATATGACCGCAATGAGCAGTACTTC	CASSLYDRNEQYF
TRBJ2-1	14	NA	NA	TRBV6-2/TRBV6-3	TGTGCCAGCAGTTCGATATTTCGAAACAATGAGCAGTTCTTC	CASSSIFRNNEQFF
TRBJ2-5	13	NA	few	TRBV7-2	TGTGCCAGCAGCTTAGGGACAACGGAGACCCAGTACTTC	CASSLGTTETQYF
TRBJ1-6	16	TRBD1	NA	TRBV4-2	TGTGCCAGCAGCCAAGATTCCAGGGGGGGAAATTCACCCCTCCACTTT	CASSQDSRGGNSPLHF
TRBJ1-5	12	NA	few	TRBV20-1	TGCAGTGCAACCGGGTCCCGGGGGCCCCAGCATTTT	CSATGSRGPQHF
TRBJ2-1	16	NA	NA	TRBV9	TGTGCCAGCAGCGTAGGTGCGTCAGGAGCTACGAATGAGCAGTTCTTC	CASSVGASGATNEQFF
TRBJ2-2	14	NA	few	TRBV7-9	TGTGCCAGCAGCTTGGACAGCTACACCGGGGAGCTGTTTTTT	CASSLDSYTGELFF
TRBJ2-2	15	NA	NA	TRBV6-5	TGTGCCAGCAGTTACTCCCTCACTAGTACGGGGGAGCTGTTTTTT	CASSYSLTSTGELFF
TRBJ1-1	14	NA	NA	TRBV6-1	TGTGCCAGCACTCCTCTCCCTTTGAACACTGAAGCTTTCTTT	CASTPLPLNTEAFF
TRBJ2-5	12	NA	few	TRBV7-9	TGTGCCAGCAGCTGCGCACGGGAGACCCAGTACTTC	CASSCARETQYF
TRBJ2-7	21	NA	few	TRBV12-3/TRBV12-4	TGTGCCAGCAGGGAAGACTCCCCCGGGGGGCTTCATCGACCTACCTTTTACGAGCAGTACTTC	CASREDSPGGLHRPTFYEQYF
TRBJ2-3	16	NA	NA	TRBV5-1	TGCGCCAGCAGCTCCCGCGAAGTAGAAAGCACAGATACGCAGTATTTT	CASSSREVESTDTQYF
TRBJ1-2	17	NA	few	TRBV9	TGTGCCAGCAGCGTAGAATGGGGCAGGAGTTCTAACTATGGCTACACCTTC	CASSVEWGRSSNYGYTF
TRBJ1-1	15	TRBD1	NA	TRBV7-3	TGTGCCAGCAGCTTAAAACCAGGGGGGGACACTGAAGCTTTCTTT	CASSLKPGGDTEAFF
TRBJ1-2	13	NA	NA	TRBV20-1	TGCAGTGCTAAAAAGGGGCAGGACTATGGCTACACCTTC	CSAKKGQDYGYTF
TRBJ2-6	15	NA	many	TRBV12-3/TRBV12-4	TGTGCCAGCCTCGGAATTTCATCCGGGGCCAACGTCCTGACTTTC	CASLGISSGANVLTF
TRBJ1-2	13	TRBD1	NA	TRBV29-1	TGCAGCGTTGGTGAAGGGGGCATCTATGGCTACACCTTC	CSVGEGGIYGYTF